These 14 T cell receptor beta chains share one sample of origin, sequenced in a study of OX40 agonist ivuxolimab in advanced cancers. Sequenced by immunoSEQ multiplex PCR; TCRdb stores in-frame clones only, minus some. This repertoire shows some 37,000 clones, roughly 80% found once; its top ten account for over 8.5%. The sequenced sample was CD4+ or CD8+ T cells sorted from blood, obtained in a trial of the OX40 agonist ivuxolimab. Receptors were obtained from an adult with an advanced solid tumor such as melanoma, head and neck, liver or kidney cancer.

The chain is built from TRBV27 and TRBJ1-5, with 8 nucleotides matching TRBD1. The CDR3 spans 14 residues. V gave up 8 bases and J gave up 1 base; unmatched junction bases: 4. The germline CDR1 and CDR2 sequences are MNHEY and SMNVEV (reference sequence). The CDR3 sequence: CASQRQGSNQPQHF. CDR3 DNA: TGTGCCAGCCAAAGACAGGGGAGCAATCAGCCCCAGCATTTT.

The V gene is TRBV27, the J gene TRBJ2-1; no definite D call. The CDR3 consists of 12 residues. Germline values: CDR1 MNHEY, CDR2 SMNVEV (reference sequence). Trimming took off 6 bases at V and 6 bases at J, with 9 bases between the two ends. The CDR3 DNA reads TGTGCCAGCAGCCCCCCTTTCAATGAGCAGTTCTTC. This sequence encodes CASSPPFNEQFF.

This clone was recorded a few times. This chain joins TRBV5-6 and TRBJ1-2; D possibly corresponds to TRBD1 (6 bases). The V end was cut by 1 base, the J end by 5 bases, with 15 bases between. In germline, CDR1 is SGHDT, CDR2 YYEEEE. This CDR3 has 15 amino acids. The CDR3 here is CASSLYRGGVYGYTF. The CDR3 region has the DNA TGTGCCAGCAGCTTGTATAGGGGGGGCGTGTATGGCTACACCTTC.

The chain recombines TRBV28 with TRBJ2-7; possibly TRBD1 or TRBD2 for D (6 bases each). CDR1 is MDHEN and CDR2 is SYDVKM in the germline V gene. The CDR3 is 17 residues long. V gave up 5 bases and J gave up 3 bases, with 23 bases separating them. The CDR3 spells CASSLSRLGGKSYEQYF. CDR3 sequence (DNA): TGTGCCAGCAGTCTCTCCCGATTAGGGGGGAAGAGCTACGAGCAGTACTTC. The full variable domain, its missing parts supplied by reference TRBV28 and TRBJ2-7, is DVKVTQSSRYLVKRTGEKVFLECVQDMDHENMFWYRQDPGLGLRLIYFSYDVKMKEKGDIPEGYSVSREKKERFSLILESASTNQTSMYLCASSLSRLGGKSYEQYFGPGTRLTVT.

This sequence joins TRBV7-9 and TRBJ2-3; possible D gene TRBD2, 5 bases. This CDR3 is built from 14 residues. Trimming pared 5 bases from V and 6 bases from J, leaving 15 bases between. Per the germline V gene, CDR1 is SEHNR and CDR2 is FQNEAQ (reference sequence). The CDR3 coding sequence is TGTGCCAGCAGCACGTTCGGGATTTCGGATACGCAGTATTTT. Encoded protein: CASSTFGISDTQYF. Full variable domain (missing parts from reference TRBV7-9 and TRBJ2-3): DTGVSQNPRHKITKRGQNVTFRCDPISEHNRLYWYRQTLGQGPEFLTYFQNEAQLEKSRLLSDRFSAERPKGSFSTLEIQRTEQGDSAMYLCASSTFGISDTQYFGPGTRLTVL.

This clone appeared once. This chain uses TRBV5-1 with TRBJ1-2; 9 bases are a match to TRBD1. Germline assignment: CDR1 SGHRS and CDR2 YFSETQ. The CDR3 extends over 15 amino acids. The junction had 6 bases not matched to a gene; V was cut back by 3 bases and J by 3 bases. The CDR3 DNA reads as TGCGCCAGCAGCTCCGGGACAGGGACCCACTATGGCTACACCTTC. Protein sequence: CASSSGTGTHYGYTF.

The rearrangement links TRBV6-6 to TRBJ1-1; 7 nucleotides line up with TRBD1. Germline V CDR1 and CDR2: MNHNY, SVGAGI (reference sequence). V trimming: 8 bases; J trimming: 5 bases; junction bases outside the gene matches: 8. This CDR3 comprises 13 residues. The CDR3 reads CASLGQAGTEAFF. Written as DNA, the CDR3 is TGTGCCAGCTTAGGACAGGCTGGTACTGAAGCTTTCTTT.

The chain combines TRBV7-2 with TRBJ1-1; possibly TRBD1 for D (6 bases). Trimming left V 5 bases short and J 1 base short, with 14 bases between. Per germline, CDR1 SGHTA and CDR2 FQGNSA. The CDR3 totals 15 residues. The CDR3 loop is CASSPRTGTNTEAFF. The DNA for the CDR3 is TGTGCCAGCAGCCCGCGTACAGGGACGAACACTGAAGCTTTCTTT.

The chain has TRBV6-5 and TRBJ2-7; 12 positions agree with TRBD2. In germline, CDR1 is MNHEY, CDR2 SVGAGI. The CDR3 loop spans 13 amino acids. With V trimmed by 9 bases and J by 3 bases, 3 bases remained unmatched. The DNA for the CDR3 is TGTGCCAGTACTAGCGGGGGGTTCTACGAGCAGTACTTC. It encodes CASTSGGFYEQYF.

This CDR3 is CASSPGTHGGTQYF. CDR3 DNA sequence: TGTGCCAGCAGCCCAGGGACGCACGGGGGGACCCAGTACTTC. The chain employs TRBV9 and TRBJ2-5, with D maybe TRBD2 (6 bases). The CDR3 spans 14 residues. CDR1 is SGDLS, CDR2 YYNGEE, per germline. Trimming removed 4 bases from V and 7 bases from J, with 17 bases in between.

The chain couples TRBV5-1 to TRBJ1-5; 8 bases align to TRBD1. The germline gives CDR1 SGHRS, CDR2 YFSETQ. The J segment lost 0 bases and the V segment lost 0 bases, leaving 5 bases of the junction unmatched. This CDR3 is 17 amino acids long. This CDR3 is CASSLGAGGFSNQPQHF. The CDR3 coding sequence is TGCGCCAGCAGCTTGGGGGCAGGGGGCTTTAGCAATCAGCCCCAGCATTTT. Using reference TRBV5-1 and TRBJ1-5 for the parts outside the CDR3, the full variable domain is KAGVTQTPRYLIKTRGQQVTLSCSPISGHRSVSWYQQTPGQGLQFLFEYFSETQRNKGNFPGRFSGRQFSNSRSEMNVSTLELGDSALYLCASSLGAGGFSNQPQHFGDGTRLSIL.

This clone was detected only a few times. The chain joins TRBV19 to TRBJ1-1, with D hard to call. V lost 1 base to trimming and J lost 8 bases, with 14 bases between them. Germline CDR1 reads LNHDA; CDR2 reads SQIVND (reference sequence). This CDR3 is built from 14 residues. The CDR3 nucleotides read TGTGCCAGTAGTATAGTCACTTCGGGTGGCGAAGCTTTCTTT. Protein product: CASSIVTSGGEAFF.

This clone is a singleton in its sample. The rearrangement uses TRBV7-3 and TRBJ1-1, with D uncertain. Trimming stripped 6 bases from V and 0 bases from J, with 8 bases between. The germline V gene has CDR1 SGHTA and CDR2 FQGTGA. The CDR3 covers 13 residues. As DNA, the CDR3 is TGTGCCAGCAGTTTGTATATGAACACTGAAGCTTTCTTT. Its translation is CASSLYMNTEAFF.

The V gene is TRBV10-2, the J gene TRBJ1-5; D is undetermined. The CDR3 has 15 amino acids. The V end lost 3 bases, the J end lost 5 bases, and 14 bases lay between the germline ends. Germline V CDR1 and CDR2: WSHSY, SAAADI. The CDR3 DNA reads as TGCGCCAGCAGTGAAGGAAATACCTGGGATCAGCCCCAGCATTTT. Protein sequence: CASSEGNTWDQPQHF.